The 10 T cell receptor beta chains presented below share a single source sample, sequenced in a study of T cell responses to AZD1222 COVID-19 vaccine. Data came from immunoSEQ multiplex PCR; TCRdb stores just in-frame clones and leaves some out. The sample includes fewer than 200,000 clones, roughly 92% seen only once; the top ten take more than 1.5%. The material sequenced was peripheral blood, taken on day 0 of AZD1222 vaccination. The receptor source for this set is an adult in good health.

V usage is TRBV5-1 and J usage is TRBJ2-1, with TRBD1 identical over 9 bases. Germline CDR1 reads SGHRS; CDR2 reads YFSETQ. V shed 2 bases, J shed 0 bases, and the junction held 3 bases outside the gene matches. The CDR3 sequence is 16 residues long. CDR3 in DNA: TGCGCCAGCAGCTTTGGACAGGGGAGCTCCTACAATGAGCAGTTCTTC. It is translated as CASSFGQGSSYNEQFF. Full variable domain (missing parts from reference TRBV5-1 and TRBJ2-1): KAGVTQTPRYLIKTRGQQVTLSCSPISGHRSVSWYQQTPGQGLQFLFEYFSETQRNKGNFPGRFSGRQFSNSRSEMNVSTLELGDSALYLCASSFGQGSSYNEQFFGPGTRLTVL.

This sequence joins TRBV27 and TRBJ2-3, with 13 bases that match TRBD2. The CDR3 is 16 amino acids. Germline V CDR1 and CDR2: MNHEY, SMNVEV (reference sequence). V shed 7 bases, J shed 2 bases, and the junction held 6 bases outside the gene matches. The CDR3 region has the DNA TGTGCCAGCAACCGACTAGCGGGAGGCCCCACAGATACGCAGTATTTT. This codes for CASNRLAGGPTDTQYF.

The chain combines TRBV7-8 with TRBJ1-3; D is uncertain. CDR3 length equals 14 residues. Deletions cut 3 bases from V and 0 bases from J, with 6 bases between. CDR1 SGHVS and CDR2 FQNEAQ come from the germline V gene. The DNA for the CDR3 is TGTGCCAGCAGCTTTGACTACTCTGGAAACACCATATATTTT. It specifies CASSFDYSGNTIYF.

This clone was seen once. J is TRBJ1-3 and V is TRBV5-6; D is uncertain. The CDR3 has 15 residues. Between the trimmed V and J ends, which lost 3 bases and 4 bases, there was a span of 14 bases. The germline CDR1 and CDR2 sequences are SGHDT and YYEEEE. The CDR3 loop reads CASSSPSYMGNTIYF. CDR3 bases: TGTGCCAGCAGCTCCCCCTCGTATATGGGAAACACCATATATTTT.

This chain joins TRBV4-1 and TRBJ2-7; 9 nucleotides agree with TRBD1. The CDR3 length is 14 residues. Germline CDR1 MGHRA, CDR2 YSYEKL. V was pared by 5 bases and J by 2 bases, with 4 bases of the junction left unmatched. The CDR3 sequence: CASSSGQGPYEQYF. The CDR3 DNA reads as TGCGCCAGCAGCTCGGGACAGGGTCCCTACGAGCAGTACTTC.

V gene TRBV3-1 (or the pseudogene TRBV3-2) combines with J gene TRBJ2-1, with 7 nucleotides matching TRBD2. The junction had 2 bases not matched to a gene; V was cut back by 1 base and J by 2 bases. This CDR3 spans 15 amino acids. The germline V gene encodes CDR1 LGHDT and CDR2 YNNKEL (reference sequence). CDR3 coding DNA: TGTGCCAGCAGCCAAGGACTAGCCGCCTACAATGAGCAGTTCTTC. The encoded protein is CASSQGLAAYNEQFF.

The CDR3 region is CASSLFPNTGELFF. For the CDR3, the DNA is TGTGCCAGCAGCTTGTTTCCTAACACCGGGGAGCTGTTTTTT. The rearrangement joins TRBV5-5 to TRBJ2-2; D uncertain. V was clipped by 1 base and J by 2 bases, with 6 bases between them. This CDR3 comprises 14 residues. CDR1 is SGHKS, CDR2 YYEKEE, per germline (reference sequence).

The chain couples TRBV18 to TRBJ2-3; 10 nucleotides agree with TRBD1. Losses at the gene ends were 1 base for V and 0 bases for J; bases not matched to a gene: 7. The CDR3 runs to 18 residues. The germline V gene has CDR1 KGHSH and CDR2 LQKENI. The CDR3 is CASSPLGQGIGSTDTQYF. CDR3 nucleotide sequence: TGTGCCAGCTCACCACTGGGACAGGGGATCGGGAGCACAGATACGCAGTATTTT.

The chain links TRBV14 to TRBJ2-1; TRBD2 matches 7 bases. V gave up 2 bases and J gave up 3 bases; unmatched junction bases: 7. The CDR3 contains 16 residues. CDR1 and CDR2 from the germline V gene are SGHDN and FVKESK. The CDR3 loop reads CASSQPGRGVYNEQFF. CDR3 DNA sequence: TGTGCCAGCAGCCAACCGGGACGGGGGGTCTACAATGAGCAGTTCTTC.

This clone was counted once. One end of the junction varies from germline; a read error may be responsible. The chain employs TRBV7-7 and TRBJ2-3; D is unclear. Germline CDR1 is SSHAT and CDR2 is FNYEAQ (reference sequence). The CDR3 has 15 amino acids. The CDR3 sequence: CASSLETGNTDTQYF. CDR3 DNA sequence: TGTGCTAGCAGCCTAGAAACTGGCAACACAGATACGCAGTATTTT.